This paragraph reports one T cell receptor beta chain. The antigen is undetermined. This CDR3 is 15 amino acids long. Germline V gene lookup returns CDR1 SGHNT and CDR2 YYREEE (reference sequence). The V gene end was trimmed by 2 bases and the J gene end by 6 bases; junction bases not matched to a gene: 6. These data belong to a study of cytomegalovirus exposure and HLA in healthy donors. Study-wide findings and caveats: In an earlier analysis, in some 500 donors, most V segments appeared productive either ~87% or ~30% of the time. Cytomegalovirus association was listed for approximately 150 TCR beta chains.

Healthy bone marrow donors made up the cohort. PCR was performed using 60 Vbeta and 13 Jbeta primers. The table came from immunoSEQ multiplex PCR; TCRdb's copy has only in-frame clones and leaves some out. The sample has roughly 120,000 clones; 76% are singletons. The receptor was isolated from a man between 45 and 60 years old in good health and CMV-seronegative. The chain is built from TRBV5-4 and TRBJ2-2; 8 nucleotides line up with TRBD1. The sequencing input was PBMCs. In nucleotides, the CDR3 is TGTGCCAGCAGCTTCAGGACAGGGTCCGCCGGGGAGCTGTTTTTT. Translating gives CASSFRTGSAGELFF.